This is a list of T cell receptor beta chains from one sample in a study of cytomegalovirus exposure and HLA in healthy donors. Assay: immunoSEQ multiplex PCR; the TCRdb copy retains only in-frame clones and omits some. The top ten clones hold 1% to 1.5% of a sample with some 180,000 clones, about 9% of them seen once. Sequencing input: PBMCs. The receptor source for this set is a woman in her thirties in good health and CMV-seropositive. Each CDR3 is given with its conserved first and last residue. D genes are given only for firm matches. Expanded clones get a size class; other rows say once, few or many, or leave the size out.

TRBD1,TRBV12-5,TRBJ2-2,few,CASGLVHGRGRDGELFF,TGTGCTAGTGGTTTGGTACATGGCAGGGGGCGCGACGGGGAGCTGTTTTTT
-,TRBV30,TRBJ1-1,-,CAWSTGLLNTEAFF,TGTGCCTGGAGCACCGGACTGCTGAACACTGAAGCTTTCTTT
TRBD1,TRBV29-1,TRBJ1-3,few,CSVEDRGNTIYF,TGCAGCGTTGAGGACAGGGGAAACACCATATATTTT
-,TRBV29-1,TRBJ2-7,many,CSVEGQGNSYEQYF,TGCAGCGTGGAAGGGCAGGGGAACTCCTACGAGCAGTACTTC
TRBD2,TRBV9,TRBJ2-2,-,CASKKGLAGGPWTGELFF,TGTGCCAGCAAAAAGGGACTAGCGGGAGGGCCCTGGACCGGGGAGCTGTTTTTT
-,TRBV7-8,TRBJ2-7,-,CASRTDSRYNEQYF,TGTGCCAGCAGGACGGACTCAAGGTATAACGAGCAGTACTTC
TRBD2,TRBV4-2,TRBJ2-7,-,CASSQDSSGSTYEQYF,TGTGCCAGCAGCCAAGATTCTAGCGGGAGCACCTACGAGCAGTACTTC
TRBD1,TRBV28,TRBJ2-7,-,CASWDRVEYEQYF,TGTGCCAGCTGGGACAGGGTCGAGTACGAGCAGTACTTC
-,TRBV11-2,TRBJ2-7,-,CASSLGGRGAEQYF,TGTGCCAGCAGCTTAGGGGGTCGGGGGGCCGAGCAGTACTTC
TRBD1,TRBV23-1,TRBJ2-5,few,CATGSGQGVWTQYF,TGCGCCACCGGCTCGGGACAGGGAGTTTGGACCCAGTACTTC
TRBD2,TRBV7-2,TRBJ2-5,few,CASSFTLAPIETQYF,TGTGCCAGCAGCTTTACACTAGCGCCTATAGAGACCCAGTACTTC